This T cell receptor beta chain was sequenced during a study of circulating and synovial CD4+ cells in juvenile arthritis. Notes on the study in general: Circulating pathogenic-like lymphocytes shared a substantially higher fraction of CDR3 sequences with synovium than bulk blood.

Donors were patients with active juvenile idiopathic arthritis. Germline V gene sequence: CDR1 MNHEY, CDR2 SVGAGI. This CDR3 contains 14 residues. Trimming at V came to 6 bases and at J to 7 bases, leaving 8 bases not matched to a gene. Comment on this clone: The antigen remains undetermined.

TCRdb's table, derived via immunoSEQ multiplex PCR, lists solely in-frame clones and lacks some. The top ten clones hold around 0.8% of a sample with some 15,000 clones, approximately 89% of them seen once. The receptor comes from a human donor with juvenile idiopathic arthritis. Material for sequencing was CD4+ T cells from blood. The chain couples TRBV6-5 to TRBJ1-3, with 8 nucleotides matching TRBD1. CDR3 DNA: TGTGCCAGCAGCTTGACAGGGGTCCAGAACACCATATATTTT. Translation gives CASSLTGVQNTIYF.